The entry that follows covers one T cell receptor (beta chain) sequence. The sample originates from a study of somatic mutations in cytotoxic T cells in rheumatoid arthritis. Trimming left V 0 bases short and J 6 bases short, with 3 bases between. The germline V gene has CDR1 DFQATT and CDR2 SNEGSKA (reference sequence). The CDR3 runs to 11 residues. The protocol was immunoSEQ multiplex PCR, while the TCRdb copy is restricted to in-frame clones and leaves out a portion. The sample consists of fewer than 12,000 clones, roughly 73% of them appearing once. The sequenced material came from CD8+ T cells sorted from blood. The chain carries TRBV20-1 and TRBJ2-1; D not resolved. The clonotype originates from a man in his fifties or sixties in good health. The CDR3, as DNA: TGCAGTGCTAGAGATATCAATGAGCAGTTCTTC. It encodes CSARDINEQFF.